This T cell receptor (beta chain) was documented in a study of T-cell memory formation after mild COVID-19. After removal of 1 base from V and 0 bases from J, the junction contained 3 bases not matched to a gene. Germline CDR1 LGHNA, CDR2 YSLEER. The CDR3 is 17 residues long. TCRdb fed the 5' RACE reads into MiXCR, producing one record per CDR3 protein. The table lists approximately 580,000 distinct CDR3 sequences, about a fifth of them singletons, with around 13% in the top ten. Sample: PBMCs or a T cell subset sorted from them (not recorded which). The sequence was obtained from an adult woman who had mild COVID-19 (a few samples of this study predate the infection). Cell type and time point are not known. The chain has TRBV4-3 and TRBJ2-1; 10 positions match TRBD2. The CDR3 spells CASSQGASGGSYNEQFF. For the CDR3, the DNA is TGCGCCAGCAGCCAAGGTGCTAGCGGGGGCTCCTACAATGAGCAGTTCTTC.